The text below deals with one T cell receptor beta chain. TCRdb reanalyzed the 5' RACE reads and collapses them to one entry per CDR3 protein, without DNA. This sample's table reports approximately 140,000 distinct CDR3 sequences. The CDR3 extends over 12 amino acids. The V gene's germline CDR1 is GTSNPN and CDR2 SVGIG (reference sequence). The source of the sample is a study of monozygotic twins with inflammatory bowel disease. The sequenced sample was blood. The chain joins TRBV30 to TRBJ1-5. The TCR originated in a human donor with ulcerative colitis or Crohn's disease, or a healthy co-twin of an affected twin (not recorded which). The CDR3: CAWSVTRGPQHF. Full variable domain (remainder filled in from reference TRBV30 and TRBJ1-5): SQTIHQWPATLVQPVGSPLSLECTVEGTSNPNLYWYRQAAGRGLQLLFYSVGIGQISSEVPQNLSASRPQDRQFILSSKKLLLSDSGFYLCAWSVTRGPQHFGDGTRLSIL.